This T cell receptor beta chain was identified in a study of blood T cell repertoires in COVID-19. In the study overall: Sites across the United States, Italy and Spain contributed samples from acute and convalescent COVID-19. The analysed material was cDNA or gDNA that came from T cells, B-cell-depleted T cells, or PBMCs.

Generated by immunoSEQ multiplex PCR, the TCRdb table keeps only in-frame clones and is missing some. The table shows around 120,000 clones, with around 89% occurring only once. Trimming removed 4 bases at V and 1 base at J, with 7 bases between. CDR1 and CDR2 (germline): LGHNA, YSLEER. The CDR3 totals 14 residues. During active infection, Seattle patients enrolled and were then monitored through disease. What was sequenced was peripheral blood. The sequence was obtained from a woman aged 55 to 70 with COVID-19, enrolled during active disease. The J gene is TRBJ2-2, the V gene TRBV4-3, with D tentatively TRBD1 (5 bases). CDR3 nucleotide sequence: TGCGCCAGCAGCCGGGGCGGGAACACCGGGGAGCTGTTTTTT. Protein sequence: CASSRGGNTGELFF.